This T cell receptor (beta chain) is from a study of T cell repertoires in ileal Crohn's disease. The study's findings and limits: High-frequency clones were more common in sorted CD8 than CD4 cells. Active smokers at surgery had more clonal expansions than non-smokers.

The CDR3 is 16 residues long. Germline-derived CDR1 and CDR2 are SGDLS and YYNGEE. V gave up 0 bases and J gave up 2 bases, with 14 bases separating them. Sequencing used immunoSEQ multiplex PCR; TCRdb keeps in-frame clones, though not all of them. This table holds over 15,000 clones, over 65% found once. A remark on this clone: Its antigen remains unidentified. This sample also contains other DNA sequences that code for the same CDR3.

This TCR came from an adult with Crohn's disease. The source material was ileal tissue. The V call is TRBV9, the J call TRBJ1-2; the D is unclear. CDR3 sequence (DNA): TGTGCCAGCAGCGTAGGGCGTGGGCGTACAAACTATGGCTACACCTTC. This gives the protein CASSVGRGRTNYGYTF.